The present T cell receptor (beta chain) was sequenced within a study of blood T cell repertoires in COVID-19 (dated by TCRdb to about 2020). Background for the entire study: Samples covering the acute and convalescent phases of COVID-19 were provided by collaborators in the United States, Italy and Spain. The repertoires were made available in a free public database intended to serve as a resource for research on the immune response to SARS-CoV-2. Where HLA class I and class II types were available, the types were taken from metadata supplied by the sample provider, not from assay-based typing. The prospective study material was composed of cDNA or gDNA derived from T cells, B-cell-depleted T cells, or PBMCs. The sample metadata nearly always contained a de-identified subject ID, COVID-19 status, age in years and sex. Samples came from the ongoing ImmuneRACE study (first 160 participants) plus 1,254 subjects from 6 global collaborators. The dataset comprised deeply sampled blood TCRbeta repertoires from subjects exposed to, actively infected with, or recovered from COVID-19.

The immunoSEQ Assay, a bias-controlled multiplex PCR, was used to amplify TCRbeta CDR3 regions from genomic DNA. The study's processing was this. The number of nucleated cells in each sample was estimated from the amplification of reference gene primers within the assay. To quantify the absolute abundance of each unique TCRbeta CDR3 rearrangement, sequence reads were collapsed and filtered. For each sample, productive Simpson clonality was calculated as the square root of Simpson's diversity index across productive rearrangements. Drawn from immuneACCESS, this table holds only the in-frame rearrangements with V and J called that TCRdb kept. Clones are partly lost; checked studies trace under half to an unresolved V gene and leave the rest unexplained. The D gene and trimming were derived from the DNA, and the V and J assignments and clone size from that table. In all, the sample holds about 180,000 clones, and roughly 83% of those were seen once. The biggest ten clones account for 5.5% to 8% of the sample.

The study at large found these results: The amount of clinical and demographic metadata varied by source and participant and was provided uncurated.

Taken from cysteine to phenylalanine, the CDR3 has 14 residues. Of all the DNA, just the CDR3 is kept, 42 bases in frame from base 1. Cut back by 0 bases and 6 bases, the V and J ends lie 12 bases apart. The CDR1 and CDR2 encoded by the germline V gene are SGDLS and YYNGEE. As to this clone: The antigen it recognizes is unknown. No base quality information exists; no much larger clone differs at one position.

At one collaborating source in Seattle, patients were enrolled during active infection and were followed longitudinally through the course of disease. Collaborating institutions collected whole blood in K2EDTA tubes following their own protocols. For TCRbeta analysis, collaborators shipped samples as frozen whole blood, isolated PBMCs, or DNA extracted from either of those sample types. The TCR was taken from a woman aged 40 to 50 with COVID-19, enrolled during active disease. In this chain, TRBV9 is recombined with TRBJ1-2, and possibly TRBD1, on 5 matching bases. Sequences were obtained from peripheral blood. The bases read TGTGCCAGCAGCGTAGTCCCACAGGCCAATGGCTACACCTTC. It specifies CASSVVPQANGYTF.